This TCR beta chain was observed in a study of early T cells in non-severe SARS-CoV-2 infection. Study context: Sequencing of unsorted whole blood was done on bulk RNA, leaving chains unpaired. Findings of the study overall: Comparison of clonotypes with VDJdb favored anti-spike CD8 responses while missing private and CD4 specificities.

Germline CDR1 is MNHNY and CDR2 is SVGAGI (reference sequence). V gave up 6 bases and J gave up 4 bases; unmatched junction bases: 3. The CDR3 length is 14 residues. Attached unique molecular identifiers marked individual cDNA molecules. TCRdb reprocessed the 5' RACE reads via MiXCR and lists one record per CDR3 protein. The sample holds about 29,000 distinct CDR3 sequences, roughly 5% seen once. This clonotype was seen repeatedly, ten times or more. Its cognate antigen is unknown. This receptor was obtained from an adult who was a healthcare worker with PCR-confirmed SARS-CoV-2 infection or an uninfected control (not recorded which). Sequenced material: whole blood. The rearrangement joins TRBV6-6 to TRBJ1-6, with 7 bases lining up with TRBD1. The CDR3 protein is CASRPGQYNSPLHF. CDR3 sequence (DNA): TGTGCCAGCAGGCCGGGACAGTATAATTCACCCCTCCACTTT.